This T cell receptor beta chain was found in a study of CD8+ T cells in alopecia areata. CDR1 is SGDLS, CDR2 YYNGEE, per germline. V lost 3 bases and J lost 4; bases outside the gene matches: 6. The CDR3 length is 14 residues. Treatment meaning: oral pan-JAK inhibitor, 5-10 mg twice daily. RNA, once extracted, was reverse transcribed into cDNA for use as the sequencing template. The assay was immunoSEQ multiplex PCR, and TCRdb's table has in-frame clones only and misses some. The sample lists approximately 90,000 clones; just over 70% were seen once. The chain employs TRBV9 and TRBJ1-1, with 7 nucleotides matching TRBD1. The TCR originated in a human donor with alopecia areata. The sample was CD8+ T cells sorted from blood, taken at week 44, from a patient treated with tofacitinib. This CDR3 is CASSDRQGFTEAFF. The CDR3 nucleotides read TGTGCCAGCAGCGACCGACAGGGTTTCACTGAAGCTTTCTTT.